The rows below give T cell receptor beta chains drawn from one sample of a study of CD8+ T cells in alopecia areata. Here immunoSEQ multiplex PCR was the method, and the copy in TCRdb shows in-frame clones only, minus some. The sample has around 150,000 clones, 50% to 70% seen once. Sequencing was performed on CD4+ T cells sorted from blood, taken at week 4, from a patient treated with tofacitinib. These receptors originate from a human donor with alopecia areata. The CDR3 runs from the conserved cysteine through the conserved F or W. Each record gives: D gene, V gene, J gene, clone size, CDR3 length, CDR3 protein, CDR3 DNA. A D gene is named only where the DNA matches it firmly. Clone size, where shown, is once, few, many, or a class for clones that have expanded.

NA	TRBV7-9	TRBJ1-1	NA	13	CASSTQGGTEAFF	TGTGCCAGCAGCACACAGGGTGGCACTGAAGCTTTCTTT
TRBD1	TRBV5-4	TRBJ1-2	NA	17	CASSLVGRTGNLYGYTF	TGTGCCAGCAGCTTGGTTGGTCGGACAGGGAACCTCTATGGCTACACCTTC
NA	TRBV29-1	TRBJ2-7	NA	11	CSLWTGYEQYF	TGCAGCCTTTGGACTGGCTACGAGCAGTACTTC
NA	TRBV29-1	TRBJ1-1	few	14	CSAAIFGFGTEAFF	TGCAGCGCCGCGATTTTCGGGTTCGGCACTGAAGCTTTCTTT
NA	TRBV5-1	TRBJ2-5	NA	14	CASSLLGNEAAQYF	TGCGCCAGCAGCTTGTTAGGGAACGAGGCGGCCCAGTACTTC
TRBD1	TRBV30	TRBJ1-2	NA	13	CAWSQGGSYGYTF	TGTGCCTGGAGTCAGGGGGGCAGCTATGGCTACACCTTC
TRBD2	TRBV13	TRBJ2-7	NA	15	CASSLGSGDPREQYF	TGTGCCAGCAGCCTGGGAAGCGGGGACCCACGGGAGCAGTACTTC
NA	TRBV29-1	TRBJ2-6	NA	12	CSAGSGANVLTF	TGCAGCGCCGGATCTGGGGCCAACGTCCTGACTTTC
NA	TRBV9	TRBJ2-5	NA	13	CASSPRPFETQYF	TGTGCCAGCAGCCCCCGCCCCTTTGAGACCCAGTACTTC
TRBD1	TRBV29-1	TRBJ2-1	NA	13	CSASTGKYNEQFF	TGCAGCGCGTCGACAGGGAAATACAATGAGCAGTTCTTC
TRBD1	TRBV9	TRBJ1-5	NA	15	CASSFGDRDNQPQHF	TGTGCCAGCAGCTTTGGGGACAGGGACAATCAGCCCCAGCATTTT
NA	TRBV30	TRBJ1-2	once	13	CAWRAGPANGYTF	TGTGCCTGGAGGGCAGGCCCCGCGAATGGCTACACCTTC
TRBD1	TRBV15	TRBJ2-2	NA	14	CATTGGPNTGELFF	TGTGCCACCACAGGGGGTCCGAACACCGGGGAGCTGTTTTTT
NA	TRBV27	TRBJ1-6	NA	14	CASSFRGPSSPLHF	TGTGCCAGCAGTTTCCGGGGCCCGAGTTCACCCCTCCACTTT
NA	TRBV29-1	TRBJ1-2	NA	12	CSVVGQYYGYTF	TGCAGCGTTGTCGGACAGTACTATGGCTACACCTTC
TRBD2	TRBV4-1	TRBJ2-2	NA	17	CASSPHRLATNTGELFF	TGCGCCAGCAGCCCTCACAGACTAGCGACGAACACCGGGGAGCTGTTTTTT
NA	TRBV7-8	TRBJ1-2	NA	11	CASSSGPGYTF	TGTGCCAGCAGCTCCGGCCCGGGCTACACCTTC
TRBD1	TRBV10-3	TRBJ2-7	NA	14	CAIRGGTGGHEQYF	TGTGCCATCAGAGGGGGGACAGGGGGCCACGAGCAGTACTTC
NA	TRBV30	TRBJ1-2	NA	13	CAWSVLGLGGYTF	TGTGCCTGGAGTGTACTGGGGTTGGGTGGCTACACCTTC
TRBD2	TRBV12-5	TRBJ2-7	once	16	CASLGLAGASSYEQYF	TGTGCTAGCCTGGGACTAGCGGGGGCTTCCTCCTACGAGCAGTACTTC
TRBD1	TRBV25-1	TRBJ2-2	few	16	CASSPRQGSDTGELFF	TGTGCCAGCAGCCCGAGACAGGGCTCGGACACCGGGGAGCTGTTTTTT
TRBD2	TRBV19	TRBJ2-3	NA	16	CASSILAGGRTDTQYF	TGTGCCAGTAGTATTTTAGCGGGGGGACGCACAGATACGCAGTATTTT
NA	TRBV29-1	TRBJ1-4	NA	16	CSWIAVRPATNEKLFF	TGCAGCTGGATTGCAGTGAGACCTGCAACTAATGAAAAACTGTTTTTT
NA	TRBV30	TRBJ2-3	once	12	CAWSVSRRAQYF	TGTGCCTGGAGTGTTTCCAGAAGGGCGCAGTATTTT
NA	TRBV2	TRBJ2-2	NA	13	CASSEGGTGELFF	TGTGCCAGCAGTGAAGGAGGCACCGGGGAGCTGTTTTTT
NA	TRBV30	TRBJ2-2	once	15	CAWSVGSVDTGELFF	TGTGCCTGGAGTGTAGGTAGCGTCGACACCGGGGAGCTGTTTTTT
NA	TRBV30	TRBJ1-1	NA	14	CAWSSGTLNTEAFF	TGTGCCTGGAGTTCGGGGACGTTGAACACTGAAGCTTTCTTT
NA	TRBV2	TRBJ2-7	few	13	CASSDVGSYEQYF	TGTGCCAGCAGTGATGTGGGCTCCTACGAGCAGTACTTC
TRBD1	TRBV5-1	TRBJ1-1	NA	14	CASSIQGADTEAFF	TGCGCCAGCAGCATACAGGGGGCTGACACTGAAGCTTTCTTT
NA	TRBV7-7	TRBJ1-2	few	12	CASREGTLGDTF	TGTGCTAGCAGGGAGGGAACGTTGGGCGACACCTTC
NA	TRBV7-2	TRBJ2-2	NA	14	CASSLAILGGELFF	TGTGCCAGCAGCTTAGCGATTCTGGGCGGGGAGCTGTTTTTT
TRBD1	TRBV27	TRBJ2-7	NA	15	CASSLLGQGAGEQYF	TGTGCCAGCAGTTTACTGGGACAGGGGGCGGGCGAGCAGTACTTC
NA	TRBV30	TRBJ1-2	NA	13	CAWSAGTPYGYTF	TGTGCCTGGAGTGCCGGGACGCCGTATGGCTACACCTTC
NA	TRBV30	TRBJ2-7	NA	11	CATDSSYEQYF	TGTGCCACGGACAGTAGCTACGAGCAGTACTTC
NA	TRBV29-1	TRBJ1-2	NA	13	CSVGQGRNYGYTF	TGCAGCGTTGGTCAGGGAAGAAACTATGGCTACACCTTC
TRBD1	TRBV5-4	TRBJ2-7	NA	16	CASSLAGQGARYEQYF	TGTGCCAGCAGCTTGGCGGGACAGGGGGCAAGGTACGAGCAGTACTTC
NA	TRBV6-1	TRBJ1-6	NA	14	CASSVRPEDSPLHF	TGTGCCAGCAGTGTCCGGCCCGAGGATTCACCCCTCCACTTT
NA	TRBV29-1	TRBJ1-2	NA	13	CSEPGHLNYGYTF	TGCAGCGAGCCAGGACACCTTAACTATGGCTACACCTTC
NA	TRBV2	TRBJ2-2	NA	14	CASSGDLRNGELFF	TGTGCCAGCAGTGGCGACCTAAGAAACGGGGAGCTGTTTTTT
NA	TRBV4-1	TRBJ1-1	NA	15	CASSQGPIMNTEAFF	TGCGCCAGCAGCCAAGGTCCCATCATGAACACTGAAGCTTTCTTT
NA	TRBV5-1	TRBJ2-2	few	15	CASSLIGWSTGELFF	TGCGCCAGCAGCTTAATCGGGTGGAGCACCGGGGAGCTGTTTTTT
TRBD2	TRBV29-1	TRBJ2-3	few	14	CSVGLAGSTDTQYF	TGCAGCGTTGGTTTAGCGGGGAGCACAGATACGCAGTATTTT
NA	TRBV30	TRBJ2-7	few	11	CAWNGFYEQYF	TGTGCCTGGAATGGATTCTACGAGCAGTACTTC
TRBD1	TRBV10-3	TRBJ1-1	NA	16	CAISDPPRQGNTEAFF	TGTGCCATCAGTGACCCCCCTCGACAGGGGAACACTGAAGCTTTCTTT
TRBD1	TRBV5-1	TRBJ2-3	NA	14	CASSSNTGEITQYF	TGCGCCAGCAGCTCAAATACAGGGGAGATAACGCAGTATTTT
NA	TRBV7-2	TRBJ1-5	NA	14	CASSPSPVNQPQHF	TGTGCCAGCAGCCCTTCCCCTGTAAATCAGCCCCAGCATTTT
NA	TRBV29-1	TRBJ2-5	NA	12	CSVENSGETQYF	TGCAGCGTTGAAAACAGCGGAGAGACCCAGTACTTC
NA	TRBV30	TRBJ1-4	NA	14	CAWSGKGSGEKLFF	TGTGCCTGGAGTGGGAAGGGTTCTGGCGAAAAACTGTTTTTT
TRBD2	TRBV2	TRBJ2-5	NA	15	CASSDGSGRQETQYF	TGTGCCAGCAGTGATGGTAGCGGGAGACAAGAGACCCAGTACTTC